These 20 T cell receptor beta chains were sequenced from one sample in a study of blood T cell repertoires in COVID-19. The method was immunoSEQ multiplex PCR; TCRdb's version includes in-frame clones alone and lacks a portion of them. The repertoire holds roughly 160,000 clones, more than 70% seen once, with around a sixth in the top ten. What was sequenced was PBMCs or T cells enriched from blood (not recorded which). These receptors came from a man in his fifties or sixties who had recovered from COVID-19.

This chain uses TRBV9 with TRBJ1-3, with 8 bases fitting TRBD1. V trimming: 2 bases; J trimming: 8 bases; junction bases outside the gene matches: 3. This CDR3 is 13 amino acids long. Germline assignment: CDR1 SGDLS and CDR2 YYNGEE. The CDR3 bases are TGTGCCAGCAGCGTGGGGACAGGTGACACCATATATTTT. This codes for CASSVGTGDTIYF. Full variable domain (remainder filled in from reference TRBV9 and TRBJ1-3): DSGVTQTPKHLITATGQRVTLRCSPRSGDLSVYWYQQSLDQGLQFLIQYYNGEERAKGNILERFSAQQFPDLHSELNLSSLELGDSALYFCASSVGTGDTIYFGEGSWLTVV.

CDR3 sequence (DNA): TGTGCCAGCAGTTACCTGACAGGTACGAAAGCTTTCTTT. The encoded protein is CASSYLTGTKAFF. The V gene is TRBV12-3 or TRBV12-4, the J gene TRBJ1-1; D possibly corresponds to TRBD1 (6 bases). The CDR3 spans 13 residues. V was cut by 4 bases and J by 9 bases, with 15 bases left in between.

CDR3 in DNA: TGTGCCAGCAGCCCACCGCCCTCGTCCGGGGGACTAGCGGGAGACCAAGAGACCCAGTACTTC. This translates into CASSPPPSSGGLAGDQETQYF. The chain recombines TRBV9 with TRBJ2-5; TRBD2 aligns across 14 bases. Per the germline V gene, CDR1 is SGDLS and CDR2 is YYNGEE. The V segment lost 4 bases and the J segment 0 bases; nucleotides outside the gene matches: 17. The CDR3 consists of 21 residues. The full variable domain, in which reference TRBV9 and TRBJ2-5 provide the parts outside the CDR3, is DSGVTQTPKHLITATGQRVTLRCSPRSGDLSVYWYQQSLDQGLQFLIQYYNGEERAKGNILERFSAQQFPDLHSELNLSSLELGDSALYFCASSPPPSSGGLAGDQETQYFGPGTRLLVL.

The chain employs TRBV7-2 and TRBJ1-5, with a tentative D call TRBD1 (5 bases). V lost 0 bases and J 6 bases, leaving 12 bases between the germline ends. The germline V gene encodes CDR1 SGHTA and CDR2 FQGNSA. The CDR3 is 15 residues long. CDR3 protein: CASSLAGAGFQPQHF. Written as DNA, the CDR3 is TGTGCCAGCAGCTTAGCGGGTGCAGGGTTTCAGCCCCAGCATTTT.

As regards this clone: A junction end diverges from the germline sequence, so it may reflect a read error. CDR3 in DNA: TGTGCTAGCAGTTCAAGACTAGCGGGATCCACCGGGGAGCTGTTTTTT. The encoded protein is CASSSRLAGSTGELFF. The rearrangement uses TRBV7-7 and TRBJ2-2; TRBD2 matches at 11 bases. Germline CDR1 SSHAT, CDR2 FNYEAQ (reference sequence). The CDR3 covers 16 residues.

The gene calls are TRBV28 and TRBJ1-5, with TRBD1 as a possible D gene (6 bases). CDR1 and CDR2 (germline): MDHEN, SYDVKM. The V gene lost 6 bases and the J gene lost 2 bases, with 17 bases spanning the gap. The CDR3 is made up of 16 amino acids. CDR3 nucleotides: TGTGCCAGCAGCTCACCCAGGGGAGGGGGCAATCAGCCCCAGCATTTT. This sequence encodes CASSSPRGGGNQPQHF.

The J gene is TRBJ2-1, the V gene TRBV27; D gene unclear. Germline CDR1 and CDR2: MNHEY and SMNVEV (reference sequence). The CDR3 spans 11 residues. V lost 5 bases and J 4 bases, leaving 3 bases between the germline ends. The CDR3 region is CASSQYNEQFF. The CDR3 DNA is TGTGCCAGCAGTCAATACAATGAGCAGTTCTTC.

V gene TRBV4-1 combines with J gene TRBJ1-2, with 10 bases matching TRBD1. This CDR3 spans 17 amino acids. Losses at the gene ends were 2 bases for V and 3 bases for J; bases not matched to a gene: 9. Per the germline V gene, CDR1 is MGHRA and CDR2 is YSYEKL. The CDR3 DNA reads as TGCGCCAGCAGCCAAAGACAGGGGGCGCAGGGTTACTATGGCTACACCTTC. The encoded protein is CASSQRQGAQGYYGYTF.

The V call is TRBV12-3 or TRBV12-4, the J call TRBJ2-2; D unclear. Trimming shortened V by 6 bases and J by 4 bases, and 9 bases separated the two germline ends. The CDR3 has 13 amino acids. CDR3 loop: CASSRGPTGELFF. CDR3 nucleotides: TGTGCCAGCAGCCGCGGCCCCACCGGGGAGCTGTTTTTT.

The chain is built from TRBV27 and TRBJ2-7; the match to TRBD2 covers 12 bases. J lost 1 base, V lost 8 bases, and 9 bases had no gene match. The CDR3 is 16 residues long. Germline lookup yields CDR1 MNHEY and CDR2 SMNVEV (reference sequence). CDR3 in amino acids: CASHRFGLAGSYEQYF. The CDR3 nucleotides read TGTGCCAGCCATCGTTTTGGACTAGCGGGGTCCTACGAGCAGTACTTC.

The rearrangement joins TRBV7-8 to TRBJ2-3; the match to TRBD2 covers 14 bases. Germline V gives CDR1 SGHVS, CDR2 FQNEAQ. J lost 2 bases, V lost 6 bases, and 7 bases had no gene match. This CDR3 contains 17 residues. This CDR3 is CASRRGTSGGYTDTQYF. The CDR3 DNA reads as TGTGCCAGCAGGCGGGGGACTAGCGGGGGTTACACAGATACGCAGTATTTT.

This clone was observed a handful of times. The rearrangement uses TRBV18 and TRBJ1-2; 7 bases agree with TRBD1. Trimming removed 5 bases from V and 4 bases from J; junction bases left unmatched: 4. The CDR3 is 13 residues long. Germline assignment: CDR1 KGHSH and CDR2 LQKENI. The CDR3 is CASSTGATYGYTF. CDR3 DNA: TGTGCCAGCTCAACAGGGGCAACCTATGGCTACACCTTC.

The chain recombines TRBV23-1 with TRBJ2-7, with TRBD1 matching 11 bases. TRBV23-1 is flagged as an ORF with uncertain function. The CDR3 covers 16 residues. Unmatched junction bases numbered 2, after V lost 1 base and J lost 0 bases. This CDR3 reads CASSQLGQGDSYEQYF. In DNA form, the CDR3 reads TGCGCCAGCAGTCAATTGGGACAGGGGGACTCCTACGAGCAGTACTTC.

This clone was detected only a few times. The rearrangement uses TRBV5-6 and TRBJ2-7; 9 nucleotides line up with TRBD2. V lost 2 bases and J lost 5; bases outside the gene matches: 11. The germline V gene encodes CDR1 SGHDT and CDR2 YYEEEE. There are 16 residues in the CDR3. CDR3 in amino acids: CASSFNARRLADEQYF. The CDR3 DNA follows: TGTGCCAGCAGCTTCAACGCCCGCCGACTAGCGGACGAGCAGTACTTC. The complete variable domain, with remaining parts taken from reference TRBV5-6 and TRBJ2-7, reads DAGVTQSPTHLIKTRGQQVTLRCSPKSGHDTVSWYQQALGQGPQFIFQYYEEEERQRGNFPDRFSGHQFPNYSSELNVNALLLGDSALYLCASSFNARRLADEQYFGPGTRLTVT.

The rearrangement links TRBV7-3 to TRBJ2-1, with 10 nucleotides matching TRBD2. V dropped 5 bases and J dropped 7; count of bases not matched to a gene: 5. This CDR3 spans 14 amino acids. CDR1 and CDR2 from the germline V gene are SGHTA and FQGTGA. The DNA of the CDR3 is TGTGCCAGCAGCCCAGGACTAGCGGAAAATGAGCAGTTCTTC. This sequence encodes CASSPGLAENEQFF.

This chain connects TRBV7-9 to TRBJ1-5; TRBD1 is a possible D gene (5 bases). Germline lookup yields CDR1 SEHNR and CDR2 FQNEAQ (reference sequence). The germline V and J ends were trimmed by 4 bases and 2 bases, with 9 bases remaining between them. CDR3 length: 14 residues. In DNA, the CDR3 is TGTGCCAGCAGCTCCGGGGGACGCAATCAGCCCCAGCATTTT. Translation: CASSSGGRNQPQHF.

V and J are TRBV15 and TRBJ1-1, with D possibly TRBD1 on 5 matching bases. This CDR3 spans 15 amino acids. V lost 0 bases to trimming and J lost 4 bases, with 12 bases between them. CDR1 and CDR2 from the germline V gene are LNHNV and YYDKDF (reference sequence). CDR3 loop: CATSRDPGRTTEAFF. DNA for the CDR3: TGTGCCACCAGCAGAGATCCAGGGAGGACCACTGAAGCTTTCTTT.

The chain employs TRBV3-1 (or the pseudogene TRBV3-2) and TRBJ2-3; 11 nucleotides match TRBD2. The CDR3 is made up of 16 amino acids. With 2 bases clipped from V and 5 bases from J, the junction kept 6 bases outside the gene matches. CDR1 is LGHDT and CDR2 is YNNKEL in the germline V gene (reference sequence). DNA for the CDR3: TGTGCCAGCAGCCAACTAGCGGGGGGCTCAGGAGATACGCAGTATTTT. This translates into CASSQLAGGSGDTQYF.

The CDR3 DNA follows: TGTGCCATACTAACCCCGGGACAGGGGGCTGGAGGGGCCAACGTCCTGACTTTC. Amino acid sequence: CAILTPGQGAGGANVLTF. The chain combines TRBV19 with TRBJ2-6; 12 nucleotides match TRBD1. CDR1 and CDR2 from the germline V gene are LNHDA and SQIVND (reference sequence). V lost 10 bases, J lost 4 bases, and 14 bases stayed unmatched. This CDR3 has 18 residues.

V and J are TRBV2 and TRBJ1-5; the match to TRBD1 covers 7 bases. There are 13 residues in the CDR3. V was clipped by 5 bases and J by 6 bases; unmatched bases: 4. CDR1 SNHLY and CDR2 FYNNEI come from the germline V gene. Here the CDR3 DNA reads TGTGCCAGCAGTCCGACAGGGCTTCAGCCCCAGCATTTT. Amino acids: CASSPTGLQPQHF.